These 8 T cell receptor beta chains originate from one sample sequenced in a study of PD-1 blockade in classical Hodgkin lymphoma. The method was immunoSEQ multiplex PCR; TCRdb's version includes in-frame clones alone and lacks a portion of them. The repertoire holds more than 60,000 clones, with 90% as singletons. With no exception, relapse followed autologous stem cell transplantation in all patients, and brentuximab vedotin exposure varied. The sequencing used peripheral blood mononuclear cells (PBMCs), collected at baseline. These receptors were obtained from a human donor with classical Hodgkin lymphoma.

J is TRBJ1-5 and V is TRBV28; maybe TRBD1 (6 bases). CDR1 and CDR2 (germline): MDHEN, SYDVKM. The length of the CDR3 is 14 residues. The V and J ends lost 4 bases and 11 bases respectively, with 18 bases between them. The CDR3 sequence is CASSSPKGGAAQHF. CDR3 bases: TGTGCCAGCAGTTCCCCGAAGGGGGGGGCGGCCCAGCATTTT. Filled out from reference TRBV28 and TRBJ1-5, the complete variable domain reads DVKVTQSSRYLVKRTGEKVFLECVQDMDHENMFWYRQDPGLGLRLIYFSYDVKMKEKGDIPEGYSVSREKKERFSLILESASTNQTSMYLCASSSPKGGAAQHFGDGTRLSIL.

The CDR3 spells CASSLLPPAAALAGTQETQYF. In nucleotides, the CDR3 is TGTGCCAGCAGCCTGTTGCCCCCAGCAGCTGCGCTAGCTGGCACTCAAGAGACCCAGTACTTC. The J gene is TRBJ2-5, the V gene TRBV7-6; tentatively, D is TRBD2 (5 bases). The CDR3 has 21 residues. The V end lost 5 bases, the J end lost 2 bases, and 33 bases lay between the germline ends. The germline gives CDR1 SGHVS, CDR2 FNYEAQ. The full variable domain, rest sourced from reference TRBV7-6 and TRBJ2-5, is GAGVSQSPRYKVTKRGQDVALRCDPISGHVSLYWYRQALGQGPEFLTYFNYEAQQDKSGLPNDRFSAERPEGSISTLTIQRTEQRDSAMYRCASSLLPPAAALAGTQETQYFGPGTRLLVL.

This chain links TRBV28 with TRBJ2-2; D is uncertain. CDR1 is MDHEN, CDR2 SYDVKM, per germline. The germline V and J ends were trimmed by 4 bases and 6 bases, with 9 bases remaining between them. The CDR3 is made up of 13 amino acids. CDR3: CASSSTDPGELFF. DNA of the CDR3: TGTGCCAGCAGTTCGACGGATCCCGGGGAGCTGTTTTTT. The variable domain in full, with the rest retrieved from reference TRBV28 and TRBJ2-2, is DVKVTQSSRYLVKRTGEKVFLECVQDMDHENMFWYRQDPGLGLRLIYFSYDVKMKEKGDIPEGYSVSREKKERFSLILESASTNQTSMYLCASSSTDPGELFFGEGSRLTVL.

This chain joins TRBV28 and TRBJ2-1, with a possible D match to TRBD1 (5 bases). This CDR3 contains 14 residues. V lost 8 bases and J lost 8, with 19 bases in between. Per the germline V gene, CDR1 is MDHEN and CDR2 is SYDVKM. DNA for the CDR3: TGTGCCAGCTTGACCCCCCAGGGATTTGATGAGCAGTTCTTC. Its protein is CASLTPQGFDEQFF. Filled out from reference TRBV28 and TRBJ2-1, the complete variable domain reads DVKVTQSSRYLVKRTGEKVFLECVQDMDHENMFWYRQDPGLGLRLIYFSYDVKMKEKGDIPEGYSVSREKKERFSLILESASTNQTSMYLCASLTPQGFDEQFFGPGTRLTVL.

This chain uses TRBV5-8 with TRBJ2-5; D is unresolved. Germline CDR1 SGHTS, CDR2 YDEGEE. The CDR3 is 13 amino acids. Trimming shortened V by 4 bases and J by 5 bases, and 12 bases separated the two germline ends. CDR3 in DNA: TGTGCCAGCAGCCTCGGACCGGTGGAGACCCAGTACTTC. Translation: CASSLGPVETQYF.

The chain links TRBV10-3 to TRBJ1-5; TRBD1 might be the D (6 bases). This CDR3 contains 14 residues. V was pared by 6 bases and J by 3 bases, with 12 bases between. Germline CDR1 is ENHRY and CDR2 is SYGVKD. CDR3 coding DNA: TGTGCCATCAGCGCCCGGGACAACAATCAGCCCCAGCATTTT. Residues: CAISARDNNQPQHF.

The chain combines TRBV14 with TRBJ1-1; D uncertain. Trimming took 4 bases from V and 4 from J, leaving 13 bases between them. CDR1 is SGHDN and CDR2 is FVKESK in the germline V gene. This CDR3 is 14 amino acids long. Written as DNA, the CDR3 is TGTGCCAGCAGCCCCCGGGTCCTGAGCACTGAAGCTTTCTTT. Translating gives CASSPRVLSTEAFF.

This clone was detected only once. The CDR3 DNA sequence: TGTGCCAGCAGCTTGACTAGCGGATCCTACGAGCAGTACTTC. It translates to CASSLTSGSYEQYF. This chain connects TRBV5-8 to TRBJ2-7, with TRBD2 identical over 8 bases. This CDR3 has 14 residues. Losses at the gene ends were 1 base for V and 1 base for J; bases not matched to a gene: 1. Per germline, CDR1 SGHTS and CDR2 YDEGEE. Looking up the rest from reference TRBV5-8 and TRBJ2-7 gives the full variable domain: EAGVTQSPTHLIKTRGQQATLRCSPISGHTSVYWYQQALGLGLQFLLWYDEGEERNRGNFPPRFSGRQFPNYSSELNVNALELEDSALYLCASSLTSGSYEQYFGPGTRLTVT.